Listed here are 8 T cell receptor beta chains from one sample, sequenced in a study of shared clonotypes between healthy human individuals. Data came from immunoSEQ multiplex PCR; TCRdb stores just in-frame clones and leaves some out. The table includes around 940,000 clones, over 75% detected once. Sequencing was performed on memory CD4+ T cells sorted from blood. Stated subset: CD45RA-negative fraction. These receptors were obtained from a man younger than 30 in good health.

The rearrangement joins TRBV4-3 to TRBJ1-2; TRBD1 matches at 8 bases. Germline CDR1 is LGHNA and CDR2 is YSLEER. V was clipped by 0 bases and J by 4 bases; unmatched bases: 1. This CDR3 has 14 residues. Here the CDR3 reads CASSQDGTGYGYTF. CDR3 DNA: TGCGCCAGCAGCCAAGACGGGACAGGCTATGGCTACACCTTC.

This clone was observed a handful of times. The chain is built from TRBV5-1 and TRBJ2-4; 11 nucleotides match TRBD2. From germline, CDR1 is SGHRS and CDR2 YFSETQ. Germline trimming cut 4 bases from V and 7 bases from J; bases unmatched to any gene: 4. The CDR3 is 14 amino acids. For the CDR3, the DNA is TGCGCCAGCAGCGGAACTAGCGGGAGCAACATTCAGTACTTC. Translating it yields CASSGTSGSNIQYF.

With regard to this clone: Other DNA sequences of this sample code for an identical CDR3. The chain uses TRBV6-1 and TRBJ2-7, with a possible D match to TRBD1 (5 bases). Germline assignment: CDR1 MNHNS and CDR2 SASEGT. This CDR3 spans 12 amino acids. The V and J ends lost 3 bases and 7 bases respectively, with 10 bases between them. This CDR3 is CASSDRGREQYF. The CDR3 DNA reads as TGTGCCAGCAGTGATAGGGGTAGGGAGCAGTACTTC.

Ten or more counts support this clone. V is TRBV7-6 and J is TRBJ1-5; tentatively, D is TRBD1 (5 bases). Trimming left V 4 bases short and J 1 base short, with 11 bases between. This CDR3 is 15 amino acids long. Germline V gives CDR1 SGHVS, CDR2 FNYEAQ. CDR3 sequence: CASSSGLGSNQPQHF. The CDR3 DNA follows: TGTGCCAGCAGCTCAGGGTTAGGGAGCAATCAGCCCCAGCATTTT.

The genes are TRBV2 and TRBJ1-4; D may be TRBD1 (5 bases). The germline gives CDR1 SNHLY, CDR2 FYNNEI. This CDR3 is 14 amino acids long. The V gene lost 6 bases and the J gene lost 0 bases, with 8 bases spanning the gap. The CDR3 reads CASRGQTTNEKLFF. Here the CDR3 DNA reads TGTGCCAGCAGGGGGCAAACAACTAATGAAAAACTGTTTTTT.

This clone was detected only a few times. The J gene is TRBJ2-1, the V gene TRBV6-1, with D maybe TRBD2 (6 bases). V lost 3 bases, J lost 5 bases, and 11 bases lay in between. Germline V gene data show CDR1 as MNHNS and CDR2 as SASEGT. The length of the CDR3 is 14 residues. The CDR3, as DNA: TGTGCCAGCAGTGATTATAGGGAGGACAATGAGCAGTTCTTC. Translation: CASSDYREDNEQFF.

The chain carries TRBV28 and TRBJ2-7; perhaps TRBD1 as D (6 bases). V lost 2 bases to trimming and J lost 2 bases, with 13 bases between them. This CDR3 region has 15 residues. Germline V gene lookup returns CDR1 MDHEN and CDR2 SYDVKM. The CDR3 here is CASSLDPRGTYEQYF. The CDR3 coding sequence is TGTGCCAGCAGTTTAGACCCGAGGGGGACCTACGAGCAGTACTTC.

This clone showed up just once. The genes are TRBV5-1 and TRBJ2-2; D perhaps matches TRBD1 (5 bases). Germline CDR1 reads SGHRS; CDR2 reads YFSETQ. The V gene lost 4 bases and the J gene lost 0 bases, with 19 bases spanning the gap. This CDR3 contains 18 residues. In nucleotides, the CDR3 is TGCGCCAGCAGCCGAACATTCAACCAGGGTTCGAACACCGGGGAGCTGTTTTTT. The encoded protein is CASSRTFNQGSNTGELFF. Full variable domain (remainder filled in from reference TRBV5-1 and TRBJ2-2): KAGVTQTPRYLIKTRGQQVTLSCSPISGHRSVSWYQQTPGQGLQFLFEYFSETQRNKGNFPGRFSGRQFSNSRSEMNVSTLELGDSALYLCASSRTFNQGSNTGELFFGEGSRLTVL.